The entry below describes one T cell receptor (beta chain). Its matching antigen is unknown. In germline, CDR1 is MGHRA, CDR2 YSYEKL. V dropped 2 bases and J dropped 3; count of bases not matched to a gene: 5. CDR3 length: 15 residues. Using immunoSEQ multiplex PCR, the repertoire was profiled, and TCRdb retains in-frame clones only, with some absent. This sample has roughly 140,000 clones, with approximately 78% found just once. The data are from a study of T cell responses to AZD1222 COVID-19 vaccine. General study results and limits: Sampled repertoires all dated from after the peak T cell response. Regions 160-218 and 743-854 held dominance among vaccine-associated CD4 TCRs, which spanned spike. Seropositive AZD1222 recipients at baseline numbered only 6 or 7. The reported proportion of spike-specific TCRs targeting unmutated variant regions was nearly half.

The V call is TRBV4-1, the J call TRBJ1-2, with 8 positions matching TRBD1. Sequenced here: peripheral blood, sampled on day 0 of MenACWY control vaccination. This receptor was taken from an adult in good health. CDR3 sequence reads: CASSQHRGEHYGYTF. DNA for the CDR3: TGCGCCAGCAGCCAACACAGGGGGGAGCACTATGGCTACACCTTC.